The entry that follows covers one TCR beta chain sequence. As yet, its antigen is unknown. The assay was immunoSEQ multiplex PCR, and TCRdb's table has in-frame clones only and misses some. The sample lists around 8,900 clones; around nine tenths were seen once. The CDR3 has 18 residues. Germline CDR1 is LNHDA and CDR2 is SQIVND (reference sequence). The ends were cut back, 5 bases at V and 3 bases at J, with 22 bases in the middle. The record originates from a study of STAT5B mutations in CD4+ large granular lymphocyte leukemia. Whole-study results and caveats: Higher CD4+ than CD8+ T-LGLL clonality might reflect small sample size.

The chain joins TRBV19 to TRBJ1-4, with D perhaps matching TRBD1 (5 bases). The origin of this receptor is a woman in her 70s with CD4+ T-cell large granular lymphocyte leukemia. The sequenced material came from PBMCs. The CDR3 DNA reads as TGTGCCAGTAGTTCCCCCGCGGGATGGGGGAAGGCTAATGAAAAACTGTTTTTT. Encoded protein: CASSSPAGWGKANEKLFF.